A selection of T cell receptor beta chains follows, all from one sample in a study of CD8+CD57+ T cells in acquired aplastic anemia. TCRdb called the reads again in MiXCR, with one record for every CDR3 protein. The sample records 200,000 to 250,000 distinct CDR3 sequences, around three fifths being singletons. Material for sequencing was sorted CD4+, CD8+, or CD8+CD57+ T cells (not recorded which) from PBMCs. These receptors all come from a human donor with aplastic anemia. CDR3s include the opening cysteine and the closing phenylalanine or tryptophan. D genes are given only for firm matches. Only some rows state a clone size, as once, few, many or a class for expanded clones.

>-|TRBJ1-2|once|TRBV9
TGTGCCAGCAGCGTAGGAGATCGGGGTCGGGGCTACACCTTC
CASSVGDRGRGYTF
>-|TRBJ2-5|-|TRBV10-2
TGCGCCAGCAGTGAGTCCAGGAGAGAGACCCAGTACTTC
CASSESRRETQYF
>-|TRBJ2-1|once|TRBV29-1
TGCAGCGTTGAGGGGGTGGGGGGCGCTGATGAGCAGTTCTTC
CSVEGVGGADEQFF
>-|TRBJ2-3|many|TRBV5-1
TGCGCCAGCAGCTTGGGGGATACGCAGTATTTT
CASSLGDTQYF
>-|TRBJ1-6|-|TRBV24-1
TGTGCCACCAGTGATTTGGGGGGGGATCATAATTCACCCCTCCACTTT
CATSDLGGDHNSPLHF
>TRBD2|TRBJ2-2|-|TRBV10-3
TGTGCCATCAAGTTGGGACTAGCGGGGGCCGGGGAGCTGTTTTTT
CAIKLGLAGAGELFF
>-|TRBJ1-1|-|TRBV7-8
TGTGCCAGCAGCTTGGGCAGACTGAACACTGAAGCTTTCTTT
CASSLGRLNTEAFF
>TRBD1|TRBJ1-4|few|TRBV15
TGTGCCACCAGCACAAGACAGGGCGAAAAACTGTTTTTT
CATSTRQGEKLFF
>TRBD2|TRBJ2-1|-|TRBV5-1
TGCGCCAGCAGCAACGACCCCACTAGCGCCGTTTACAATGAGCAGTTCTTC
CASSNDPTSAVYNEQFF
>TRBD1|TRBJ1-6|few|TRBV2
TGTGCCAGCAAGACAGGGGGCTATAATTCACCCCTCCACTTT
CASKTGGYNSPLHF
>TRBD1|TRBJ2-2|-|TRBV19
TGTGCCAGTAGTGGTGGACAGGGGAACACCGGGGAGCTGTTTTTT
CASSGGQGNTGELFF
>-|TRBJ2-2|-|TRBV19
TGTGCCAGTAACCCCGGGTTTGCCGGTACGAACACCGGGGAGCTGTTTTTT
CASNPGFAGTNTGELFF
>-|TRBJ1-5|-|TRBV20-1
TGCAGTGCTAGCGGAGGTACAAATAGCAATCAGCCCCAGCATTTT
CSASGGTNSNQPQHF
>-|TRBJ1-2|-|TRBV5-1
TGCGCCAGCAGCTTAAGTGACGGAGTGACTGGAGGCTACACCTTC
CASSLSDGVTGGYTF
>-|TRBJ1-5|-|TRBV7-2
TGTGCCAGCAGCTTCGACACTAGCAATCAGCCCCAGCATTTT
CASSFDTSNQPQHF
>-|TRBJ1-3|-|TRBV7-2
TGTGCCAGCAGCTTACCCCTAGGAAACACCATATATTTT
CASSLPLGNTIYF
>-|TRBJ2-7|-|TRBV9
TGTGCCAGCAGCGTAGAGGTCGGGTCCGGCTGCGAGCAGTACTTC
CASSVEVGSGCEQYF
>-|TRBJ2-7|-|TRBV7-2
TGTGCCAGCACCCCCCGGGGAACGAAGAGCCGCGAGCAGTACTTC
CASTPRGTKSREQYF
>-|TRBJ1-2|many|TRBV29-1
TGCAGCGTTGAGATTGCGTCTAACTATGGCTACACCTTC
CSVEIASNYGYTF
>TRBD2|TRBJ2-5|-|TRBV7-8
TGTGCCAGCAGCTTGACCTCGGGGCGGGGGGGCCATGCGACCCAGTACTTC
CASSLTSGRGGHATQYF
>TRBD1|TRBJ1-1|-|TRBV27
TGTGCCAGCAGGCCGACAGGGGGCGCAGTAGCTTTCTTT
CASRPTGGAVAFF
>-|TRBJ1-1|-|TRBV9
TGTGCCAGCAGCGTCACAGGGTTGGACACTGAAGCTTTCTTT
CASSVTGLDTEAFF
>-|TRBJ2-1|-|TRBV2
TGTGCCATCAGTGCGAGGATCAGGGGCCACTACAATGAGCAGTTCTTC
CAISARIRGHYNEQFF
>-|TRBJ1-2|-|TRBV20-1
TGCAGTGCTAGAGATCCAGGGGAGGGGAGTCCTAACTATGGCTACACCTTC
CSARDPGEGSPNYGYTF
>TRBD1|TRBJ1-2|-|TRBV7-9
TGTGCCAGCACCTTACAGGGGGGTAGCTACACCTTC
CASTLQGGSYTF
>-|TRBJ2-7|-|TRBV15
TGTGCCACCAGCAGAGACGGGGCTGACTACGAGCAGTACTTC
CATSRDGADYEQYF
>-|TRBJ1-2|-|TRBV2
TGTGCCAGCAGTGGCCCTCTCGACAGGTTCTATGGCTACACCTTC
CASSGPLDRFYGYTF
>-|TRBJ1-5|-|TRBV7-2
TGTGCCAGCAGCTTCATGTTTTCGAGCAATCAGCCCCAGCATTTT
CASSFMFSSNQPQHF
>-|TRBJ1-1|-|TRBV12-3/TRBV12-4
TGTGCCAGCAGCTTGTCCATCCAGAACACTGAAGCTTTCTTT
CASSLSIQNTEAFF
>TRBD2|TRBJ2-3|-|TRBV20-1
TGCAGTGCTCCTCGGGGGGGAGGGTGGACAGATACGCAGTATTTT
CSAPRGGGWTDTQYF
>TRBD1|TRBJ1-6|-|TRBV5-6
TGTGCCAGTAGTTTCGGACAGGAGCCAAATTCACCCCTCCACTTT
CASSFGQEPNSPLHF
>-|TRBJ1-2|-|TRBV10-3
TGTGCCATCAGTGAGTCGCGGGATCTCGGGTATGGCTACACCTTC
CAISESRDLGYGYTF
>-|TRBJ2-7|-|TRBV15
TGTGCCAGCAGGGAAGGGTGGGGCACCTACGAGCAGTACTTC
CASREGWGTYEQYF
>TRBD1|TRBJ2-3|-|TRBV7-9
TGTGCCAGCAGCTTAGTCACAGGGGTTTTTGGCACAGATACGCAGTATTTT
CASSLVTGVFGTDTQYF
>-|TRBJ1-2|-|TRBV29-1
TGCAGCGTACGAAGCCAGGGCTTTGGCTACACCTTC
CSVRSQGFGYTF
>-|TRBJ2-3|few|TRBV7-3
TGTGCCAGCAGCTGGCCAACAGATACGCAGTATTTT
CASSWPTDTQYF
>-|TRBJ2-3|-|TRBV10-1
TGCGCCAGCAGTGAGTCTCGGGAATGGGGCACAGATACGCAGTATTTT
CASSESREWGTDTQYF
>-|TRBJ2-2|few|TRBV7-2
TGTGCCAGCAGCCGTACGGGGGAGCTGTTTTTT
CASSRTGELFF
>TRBD1|TRBJ2-7|-|TRBV2
TGTGCCAGCACTCGGGACAGGGTTGGCGAGCAGTACTTC
CASTRDRVGEQYF
>-|TRBJ2-7|-|TRBV4-2
TGTGCCAGCAGCCAAGTTATCAACTACGAGCAGTACTTC
CASSQVINYEQYF
>-|TRBJ1-6|-|TRBV2
TGTGCCAGCAGGTTCGGACAGAATAATTCACCCCTCCACTTT
CASRFGQNNSPLHF
>TRBD1|TRBJ1-6|-|TRBV10-1
TGCGCCAGCAGTCTAGGACAGGGGTATTCACCCCTCCGCTTT
CASSLGQGYSPLRF
>-|TRBJ2-7|-|TRBV10-2
TGCGCCAGCAGCGAACGAGAACAGTGGGGACCCAATATTTATTACGAGCAGTACTTC
CASSEREQWGPNIYYEQYF
>-|TRBJ1-1|few|TRBV29-1
TGCAGCGTGCACCTGGGGGGAGGCACTGAAGCTTTCTTT
CSVHLGGGTEAFF
>-|TRBJ1-2|-|TRBV7-9
TGTGCCAGCAGCTTAGGAGAGACAAATAACTATGGCTACACCTTC
CASSLGETNNYGYTF
>-|TRBJ2-3|-|TRBV9
TGTGCCAGCAGCGTACACCACACAGATACGCAGTATTTT
CASSVHHTDTQYF
>-|TRBJ1-5|-|TRBV29-1
TGCAGCGTTGGTTCGGGGAGGAATCAGCCCCAGCATTTT
CSVGSGRNQPQHF
>TRBD2|TRBJ2-1|-|TRBV5-1
TGCGCCAGCAGCTTGGTAGCGGGGAAGCGGAATGAGCAGTTCTTC
CASSLVAGKRNEQFF
>-|TRBJ2-6|-|TRBV2
TGTGCCAGCAGTGAAGGGTGGAGGGGCACTGGGGCCAACGTCCTGACTTTC
CASSEGWRGTGANVLTF
>-|TRBJ2-3|-|TRBV11-2
TGTGCCAGCAGCGCCAACGCACATACGCAGTATTTT
CASSANAHTQYF
>-|TRBJ2-1|-|TRBV19
TGTGCCAGTAATCCCGGGTCCTACAATGAGCAGTTCTTC
CASNPGSYNEQFF
>TRBD2|TRBJ2-6|many|TRBV7-8
TGTGCCAGCAGCTTTCGGCTAGCGGGGGGGACTGGGGCCAACGTCCTGACTTTC
CASSFRLAGGTGANVLTF
>-|TRBJ2-7|few|TRBV15
TGTGCCACCAGCAGAGATCCGGGGTACGAGCAGTACTTC
CATSRDPGYEQYF